These T cell receptor beta chains were read from a single sample in a study of T cell responses to AZD1222 COVID-19 vaccine. Repertoires were generated with immunoSEQ multiplex PCR, while TCRdb's copy carries only in-frame clones and drops some. The sample shows about 100,000 clones, around 90% of them seen only once. Sequences were derived from peripheral blood, sampled on day 0 of AZD1222 vaccination. Source of these receptors: an adult in good health. Both conserved end residues are trimmed from each CDR3. Each record gives: J gene, V gene, CDR3 protein.

J: TRBJ2-7
V: TRBV27
CDR3: ASSPVSYEQY

J: TRBJ2-1
V: TRBV6-5
CDR3: ASSYSQGAFEQF

J: TRBJ1-1
V: TRBV18
CDR3: ATQGTGAMNTEAF

J: TRBJ2-7
V: TRBV6-5
CDR3: ASSYSRGVEAYEQY

J: TRBJ2-5
V: TRBV2
CDR3: ASSDRQETQY

J: TRBJ2-7
V: TRBV5-1
CDR3: ASSPQGYEQY

J: TRBJ2-1
V: TRBV4-1
CDR3: ASSQYSGRAPGNNEQF

J: TRBJ1-5
V: TRBV9
CDR3: ASSVADNQPQH

J: TRBJ1-4
V: TRBV6-6
CDR3: ASRTGFGRTNEKLF

J: TRBJ1-2
V: TRBV7-3
CDR3: ASSSGWGHLS

J: TRBJ2-1
V: TRBV10-3
CDR3: AISEFLSSFEQF

J: TRBJ1-1
V: TRBV5-1
CDR3: ASSSPPGNTEAF

J: TRBJ1-2
V: TRBV7-9
CDR3: ASSHRGTLKNYGYT

J: TRBJ2-1
V: TRBV28
CDR3: ASLSGRGNEQF

J: TRBJ2-3
V: TRBV29-1
CDR3: SEVASGDTQY

J: TRBJ2-5
V: TRBV11-2
CDR3: ASRTIQGARETQY

J: TRBJ2-1
V: TRBV6-2/TRBV6-3
CDR3: ASSSPTRNRLNEQF

J: TRBJ2-7
V: TRBV29-1
CDR3: SVGLSEQY

J: TRBJ2-5
V: TRBV10-2
CDR3: ASAGTSGREETQY

J: TRBJ1-4
V: TRBV9
CDR3: ASSVGVGPFNEKLF

J: TRBJ1-2
V: TRBV30
CDR3: AWSPQSRGNYGYT

J: TRBJ1-4
V: TRBV10-3
CDR3: ATRQPGEKLF

J: TRBJ1-4
V: TRBV19
CDR3: ASTGAVLGGEKLF

J: TRBJ2-1
V: TRBV4-1
CDR3: ASSQPPGGSPQF

J: TRBJ2-5
V: TRBV7-9
CDR3: ASSLGVAAYQETQY

J: TRBJ2-7
V: TRBV28
CDR3: ASSFSSYYEQY

J: TRBJ2-5
V: TRBV7-3
CDR3: ASSATVQETQY

J: TRBJ2-2
V: TRBV4-2
CDR3: ASSQDVASGSGGELF

J: TRBJ2-7
V: TRBV25-1
CDR3: ASSEPGTGSRQY

J: TRBJ1-2
V: TRBV2
CDR3: ASSDLAGGHYGYT

J: TRBJ2-1
V: TRBV5-5
CDR3: ASSLTPTGGLGYNEQF

J: TRBJ2-7
V: TRBV10-3
CDR3: AISPRLEDEQY

J: TRBJ1-2
V: TRBV11-2
CDR3: ASSFGRGGYT

J: TRBJ2-3
V: TRBV6-6
CDR3: ASSPQPGTGRPISTDTQY

J: TRBJ2-7
V: TRBV6-5
CDR3: ASSYGAGVAYEQY

J: TRBJ2-1
V: TRBV7-6
CDR3: ASSTGLIDTYNEQF

J: TRBJ2-4
V: TRBV5-6
CDR3: ASSLGQGARDIQY

J: TRBJ1-1
V: TRBV7-9
CDR3: VSEMNTEAF

J: TRBJ2-1
V: TRBV11-2
CDR3: ASSLLAGGPWNEQF

J: TRBJ2-3
V: TRBV28
CDR3: ASRSTDTQY